The T cell receptor beta chain under discussion was sequenced for a study of blood T cells in healthy people across ages. General study results and limits: Naive T cell percentage showed a strong correlation with TCR beta diversity. Not knowing donor CMV status may have confounded expanded clonotype changes. Relative to aged donors, long-lived donors carried more naive CD4+ cells and displayed higher diversity.

This clonotype appeared a single time. Its antigen remains unknown. Healthy Caucasian individuals from Russia aged about 6 to 90 served as donors. Per germline, CDR1 SNHLY and CDR2 FYNNEI. This CDR3 is built from 15 residues. Losses at the gene ends were 10 bases for V and 5 bases for J; bases not matched to a gene: 13. The use of a sample-barcoded 5' primer and a J-beta primer mix characterized a second PCR of roughly 6 to 11 cycles. TCRdb ran MiXCR on the 5' RACE reads and lists one entry per CDR3 protein. The repertoire includes hundreds of thousands of distinct CDR3 sequences, more than 40% of them detected once, and around 32% sits in the top ten.

The source material was blood. V usage is TRBV2 and J usage is TRBJ1-4; 7 nucleotides agree with TRBD1. The TCR was taken from a woman aged 55-69 years in good health. The CDR3 coding sequence is TGTGCCATCGAACAAAGGGACAGTGAGAATGAAAAACTGTTTTTT. It yields the protein CAIEQRDSENEKLFF.